The 4 T cell receptor beta chains listed next were all sequenced from one sample in a study of cytomegalovirus exposure and HLA in healthy donors. It was with 60 Vbeta and 13 Jbeta primers that the PCR ran. TCRdb keeps only in-frame clones here, not all; method: immunoSEQ multiplex PCR. Among roughly 150,000 clones listed, 82% were seen once. The source material was PBMCs. Every receptor here comes from a girl under 18 in good health and CMV-seropositive.

By share, this clone ranks as medium-sized (0.01 to 0.1%). This chain uses TRBV2 with TRBJ1-4, with D unresolved. Germline lookup yields CDR1 SNHLY and CDR2 FYNNEI. CDR3 length equals 12 residues. V lost 7 bases, J lost 7 bases, and 10 bases lay in between. CDR3 in amino acids: CASTTSGEKLFF. For the CDR3, the DNA is TGTGCCAGCACTACAAGCGGTGAAAAACTGTTTTTT.

The chain employs TRBV7-9 and TRBJ1-1, with 9 bases matching TRBD1. The J segment lost 4 bases and the V segment lost 5 bases, leaving 14 bases of the junction unmatched. CDR1 and CDR2 (germline): SEHNR, FQNEAQ (reference sequence). This CDR3 comprises 17 residues. CDR3 sequence (DNA): TGTGCCAGCAGCCCTAAGGGACAGGGAAGTTGGGGCACTGAAGCTTTCTTT. It yields the protein CASSPKGQGSWGTEAFF.

The CDR3 coding sequence is TGTGCCAGCAGCAAACTAGCGGGAGTCACCTACGAGCAGTACTTC. This gives the protein CASSKLAGVTYEQYF. V and J are TRBV28 and TRBJ2-7; TRBD2 matches 11 bases. The CDR3 extends over 15 amino acids. The junction had 6 bases not matched to a gene; V was cut back by 6 bases and J by 2 bases. Germline V gives CDR1 MDHEN, CDR2 SYDVKM. Full variable domain (outside the CDR3, taken from reference TRBV28 and TRBJ2-7): DVKVTQSSRYLVKRTGEKVFLECVQDMDHENMFWYRQDPGLGLRLIYFSYDVKMKEKGDIPEGYSVSREKKERFSLILESASTNQTSMYLCASSKLAGVTYEQYFGPGTRLTVT.

The chain has TRBV15 and TRBJ2-1; possibly TRBD2 for D (7 bases). The germline V and J ends were trimmed by 4 bases and 10 bases, with 14 bases remaining between them. CDR3 length equals 13 residues. From germline, CDR1 is LNHNV and CDR2 YYDKDF (reference sequence). The CDR3 DNA follows: TGTGCCACCAGCAACTTACCGGGGGGCGAGCAGTTCTTC. Translated: CATSNLPGGEQFF.